This T cell receptor beta chain comes out of a study of neurological immune-mediated disorders. One entry per CDR3 protein results from TCRdb running MiXCR on the 5' RACE reads. Of over 45,000 distinct CDR3 sequences listed, 4% are singletons. CDR3 length: 15 amino acids. CDR1 is LGHNA and CDR2 is YNFKEQ in the germline V gene. With 0 bases removed from V and 2 bases from J, the gap between germline ends came to 11 bases. This clonotype was counted many times. The chain combines TRBV4-2 with TRBJ2-7; D is undetermined. This clonotype originated in a woman between 40 and 55 years old with multiple sclerosis. Source material: CD4+ T cells from blood. CDR3 protein: CASSQDRASPYEQYF. The CDR3 DNA follows: TGTGCCAGCAGCCAAGATCGGGCCAGTCCCTACGAGCAGTACTTC.